Each of the 26 T cell receptor beta chains below was sequenced from the same sample in a study of T-cell memory formation after mild COVID-19. TCRdb called the 5' RACE reads again in MiXCR, with one record for every CDR3 protein. The sample lists 350,000 to 400,000 distinct CDR3 sequences; roughly an eighth were seen once. Source material: PBMCs or a T cell subset sorted from them (not recorded which). The receptors originated from a young man who had mild COVID-19 (a few samples of this study predate the infection). Cell type and time point are not known.

A few counts support this clonotype. The chain combines TRBV5-1 with TRBJ1-1, with 9 bases identical to TRBD1. Trimming took 4 bases from V and 4 from J; bases not matched to a gene: 8. Germline loops: CDR1 SGHRS, CDR2 YFSETQ. The CDR3 totals 15 residues. CDR3 sequence reads: CASSGLQGAGTEAFF. Here the CDR3 DNA reads TGCGCCAGCAGCGGACTACAGGGGGCCGGCACTGAAGCTTTCTTT.

The CDR3 DNA follows: TGTGCCAGCAGCCGCCGCGGGCGGGGGGGAAAAGAGACCCAGTACTTC. This encodes CASSRRGRGGKETQYF. V is TRBV7-2 and J is TRBJ2-5; 9 bases fit TRBD2. J lost 3 bases, V lost 5 bases, and 10 bases had no gene match. Germline loops: CDR1 SGHTA, CDR2 FQGNSA. This CDR3 has 16 residues.

In this sample, this clonotype turned up a few times. The chain recombines TRBV25-1 with TRBJ2-1; TRBD1 is a possible D gene (6 bases). CDR1 and CDR2 from the germline V gene are MGHDK and SYGVNS. This CDR3 contains 16 residues. V lost 2 bases, J lost 2 bases, and 13 bases lay in between. The CDR3 region is CASSELTGTTYNEQFF. CDR3 nucleotides: TGTGCCAGCAGTGAACTAACCGGGACAACCTACAATGAGCAGTTCTTC.

J is TRBJ1-3 and V is TRBV4-3; D is unclear. This CDR3 contains 16 residues. V shed 0 bases and J shed 0 bases, with 9 bases lying between them. CDR1 and CDR2 (germline): LGHNA, YSLEER. The chain's CDR3 is CASSQDKASSGNTIYF. CDR3 nucleotides: TGCGCCAGCAGCCAAGATAAGGCTAGCTCTGGAAACACCATATATTTT.

This clonotype was seen ten or more times. The chain carries TRBV5-5 and TRBJ2-1, with 7 bases that match TRBD1. Trimming at V came to 5 bases and at J to 7 bases, leaving 12 bases not matched to a gene. CDR1 and CDR2 from the germline V gene are SGHKS and YYEKEE (reference sequence). The CDR3 is 15 amino acids. CDR3 in DNA: TGTGCCAGCAGTTATACAGGGGACCGGGCGAATGAGCAGTTCTTC. Protein product: CASSYTGDRANEQFF.

The chain joins TRBV6-5 to TRBJ2-1; TRBD1 is a possible D gene (5 bases). Germline V gives CDR1 MNHEY, CDR2 SVGAGI. The V end was cut by 3 bases, the J end by 6 bases, with 12 bases between. The CDR3 sequence is 14 residues long. CDR3 sequence: CASSYELTGNEQFF. CDR3 nucleotide sequence: TGTGCCAGCAGTTATGAACTAACAGGCAATGAGCAGTTCTTC.

The CDR3 protein is CASSLGGRGSPLHF. The CDR3 DNA reads as TGCGCCAGCAGCCTCGGGGGGCGGGGATCACCCCTCCACTTT. The chain recombines TRBV5-1 with TRBJ1-6; weak D call: TRBD1 (6 bases). This CDR3 is built from 14 residues. Germline loops: CDR1 SGHRS, CDR2 YFSETQ. Trimming cost V 4 bases and J 10 bases, with 15 bases left between them.

The chain uses TRBV6-6 and TRBJ2-7, with D uncertain. Germline values: CDR1 MNHNY, CDR2 SVGAGI (reference sequence). This CDR3 region has 15 residues. V was trimmed by 0 bases and J by 7 bases, leaving 16 bases between them. CDR3 protein: CASSYSQERAGEQYV. Written as DNA, the CDR3 is TGTGCCAGCAGTTACTCGCAGGAACGCGCTGGGGAGCAGTACGTC.

For the CDR3, the DNA is TGTGCCAGCAGTGCCGGGACGGCCACAACTAATGAAAAACTGTTTTTT. It yields the protein CASSAGTATTNEKLFF. The chain employs TRBV12-3 or TRBV12-4 and TRBJ1-4, with a possible D match to TRBD1 (5 bases). This CDR3 is built from 16 residues. Between the trimmed V and J ends, which lost 5 bases and 0 bases, there was a span of 13 bases.

This clonotype appeared many times. The chain is built from TRBV7-2 and TRBJ1-1, with D tentatively TRBD1 (6 bases). V was shortened by 2 bases and J by 11 bases, with 12 bases between the two germline ends. The CDR3 totals 12 residues. CDR1 is SGHTA and CDR2 is FQGNSA in the germline V gene. The CDR3 DNA reads as TGTGCCAGCAGCTTAATCGGGGGCGACGCTTTCTTT. Its translation is CASSLIGGDAFF.

The chain has TRBV28 and TRBJ2-7, with D tentatively TRBD1 (5 bases). Germline V gene lookup returns CDR1 MDHEN and CDR2 SYDVKM. V lost 3 bases and J 7 bases, leaving 16 bases between the germline ends. CDR3 length: 14 amino acids. The chain's CDR3 is CASSFARGMGEQYF. In nucleotides, the CDR3 is TGTGCCAGCAGTTTCGCTAGGGGTATGGGGGAGCAGTACTTC.

This clonotype was seen repeatedly, ten times or more. J is TRBJ2-7 and V is TRBV7-6; D is possibly TRBD1 (6 bases). V lost 8 bases, J lost 4 bases, and 15 bases lay in between. The CDR3 spans 13 residues. The germline V gene has CDR1 SGHVS and CDR2 FNYEAQ. The CDR3 reads CASSHLGAYEQYF. The DNA of the CDR3 is TGTGCCAGCTCGCACCTGGGGGCATACGAGCAGTACTTC. Full variable domain (rest looked up from reference TRBV7-6 and TRBJ2-7): GAGVSQSPRYKVTKRGQDVALRCDPISGHVSLYWYRQALGQGPEFLTYFNYEAQQDKSGLPNDRFSAERPEGSISTLTIQRTEQRDSAMYRCASSHLGAYEQYFGPGTRLTVT.

J is TRBJ2-2 and V is TRBV15; 8 bases map to TRBD2. The CDR3 covers 16 residues. V dropped 1 base and J dropped 5; count of bases not matched to a gene: 6. Germline V gene lookup returns CDR1 LNHNV and CDR2 YYDKDF (reference sequence). CDR3 DNA sequence: TGTGCCACCAGCAGAGTGGCCGGGGGGGCAACCGGGGAGCTGTTTTTT. It codes for CATSRVAGGATGELFF.

The table lists this clonotype with a few counts. This chain links TRBV30 with TRBJ2-1; TRBD1 aligns across 7 bases. V shed 5 bases and J 13 bases; nucleotides not matched to a gene: 11. Germline loops: CDR1 GTSNPN, CDR2 SVGIG (reference sequence). This CDR3 spans 12 amino acids. The CDR3 region is CAWARQGSNQFF. CDR3 DNA: TGTGCCTGGGCTCGACAGGGTAGTAATCAGTTCTTC.

The chain recombines TRBV19 with TRBJ2-2; D ambiguous. Per germline, CDR1 LNHDA and CDR2 SQIVND (reference sequence). V was clipped by 9 bases and J by 6 bases, with 5 bases between them. The CDR3 loop spans 10 amino acids. The CDR3 DNA reads TGTGCCAGCAGATCCGGGGAGCTGTTTTTT. Protein product: CASRSGELFF.

The sample holds a few counts of this clonotype. The chain has TRBV6-2 or TRBV6-3 and TRBJ2-3, with a possible D match to TRBD1 (5 bases). V lost 2 bases and J 3 bases, leaving 9 bases between the germline ends. In germline, CDR1 is MNHEY, CDR2 SVGEGT. The CDR3 runs to 14 residues. This CDR3 reads CASSYPDRTDTQYF. CDR3 bases: TGTGCCAGCAGTTACCCCGACAGAACAGATACGCAGTATTTT.

This clonotype was counted between two and nine times. This CDR3 is CAISSGTSGYGLNTGELFF. CDR3 in DNA: TGTGCCATCAGTTCCGGGACTAGCGGCTATGGATTGAACACCGGGGAGCTGTTTTTT. J is TRBJ2-2 and V is TRBV10-3; 11 bases are a match to TRBD2. CDR1 ENHRY and CDR2 SYGVKD come from the germline V gene. V shed 5 bases, J shed 1 base, and the junction held 12 bases outside the gene matches. The CDR3 has 19 residues.

The rearrangement uses TRBV5-1 and TRBJ1-3; D gene unclear. Per germline, CDR1 SGHRS and CDR2 YFSETQ. CDR3 length equals 17 residues. Trimming cost V 0 bases and J 0 bases, with 13 bases left between them. The CDR3 DNA is TGCGCCAGCAGCTTGGAGCCCCCGGGGAACTCTGGAAACACCATATATTTT. Protein: CASSLEPPGNSGNTIYF.

This clonotype has a count of ten or more. This chain joins TRBV5-1 and TRBJ2-7; D not certain. The germline V gene has CDR1 SGHRS and CDR2 YFSETQ. V was pared by 4 bases and J by 7 bases, with 18 bases between. The CDR3 loop spans 14 amino acids. CDR3 protein: CASSLFIGPGEQYF. Written as DNA, the CDR3 is TGCGCCAGCAGCCTCTTCATTGGGCCTGGAGAGCAGTACTTC.

This clonotype is a singleton in its sample. This rearrangement joins TRBV25-1 to TRBJ1-2; possibly TRBD1 for D (6 bases). The V gene's germline CDR1 is MGHDK and CDR2 SYGVNS. CDR3 length: 18 residues. Trimming cost V 0 bases and J 5 bases, with 22 bases left between them. The CDR3 spells CASSEYIGGGTGKYGYTF. CDR3 nucleotide sequence: TGTGCCAGCAGTGAATATATTGGAGGTGGAACAGGGAAGTATGGCTACACCTTC.

The J gene is TRBJ1-2, the V gene TRBV5-6; a weak D match, TRBD1 (6 bases). The germline V gene has CDR1 SGHDT and CDR2 YYEEEE. The CDR3 is 16 amino acids. Trimming took 7 bases from V and 1 from J, leaving 20 bases between them. The chain's CDR3 is CASRQKNRVGNYGYTF. The CDR3 coding sequence is TGTGCCAGCCGCCAAAAAAACAGGGTTGGTAACTATGGCTACACCTTC.

V and J are TRBV5-1 and TRBJ1-1; D not resolved. Trimming shortened V by 1 base and J by 8 bases, and 12 bases separated the two germline ends. This CDR3 region has 13 residues. Germline CDR1 is SGHRS and CDR2 is YFSETQ. CDR3 DNA: TGCGCCAGCAGCTTGAGTTTAGACGTCGAAGCTTTCTTT. It yields the protein CASSLSLDVEAFF.

The V and J genes are TRBV20-1 and TRBJ1-2; 7 bases align to TRBD1. Per germline, CDR1 DFQATT and CDR2 SNEGSKA (reference sequence). The CDR3 is 14 residues long. The J segment lost 5 bases and the V segment lost 6 bases, leaving 12 bases of the junction unmatched. The CDR3 DNA is TGCAGTGCGCTGAACCGACAGGGAAAATATGGCTACACCTTC. Translation gives CSALNRQGKYGYTF.

This clonotype has a handful of counts. This chain uses TRBV28 with TRBJ2-7; the D is unclear. Germline V gene data show CDR1 as MDHEN and CDR2 as SYDVKM. The V end lost 5 bases, the J end lost 0 bases, and 11 bases lay between the germline ends. The CDR3 totals 14 residues. CDR3 nucleotide sequence: TGTGCCAGCAGTCCCAGGACGGACTCCTACGAGCAGTACGTC. Its protein product is CASSPRTDSYEQYV.

This clonotype was observed a few times. The chain uses TRBV7-6 and TRBJ2-1; weak D call: TRBD2 (6 bases). The CDR3 has 15 amino acids. Trimming left V 5 bases short and J 4 bases short, with 15 bases between. CDR1 is SGHVS and CDR2 is FNYEAQ in the germline V gene. DNA of the CDR3: TGTGCCAGCAGCCCCCAGGAGCGGGTATACAATGAGCAGTTCTTC. Translated: CASSPQERVYNEQFF.

Remarks on this clonotype: This could be a read error, since a much larger clone is one nucleotide away. The V and J genes are TRBV5-1 and TRBJ2-1; D is undetermined. Germline CDR1 and CDR2: SGHRS and YFSETQ. This CDR3 comprises 15 residues. The CDR3 here is CSSTPITPGYNEQFF. CDR3 DNA sequence: TGCTCCAGCACGCCTATTACCCCCGGTTACAATGAGCAGTTCTTC.